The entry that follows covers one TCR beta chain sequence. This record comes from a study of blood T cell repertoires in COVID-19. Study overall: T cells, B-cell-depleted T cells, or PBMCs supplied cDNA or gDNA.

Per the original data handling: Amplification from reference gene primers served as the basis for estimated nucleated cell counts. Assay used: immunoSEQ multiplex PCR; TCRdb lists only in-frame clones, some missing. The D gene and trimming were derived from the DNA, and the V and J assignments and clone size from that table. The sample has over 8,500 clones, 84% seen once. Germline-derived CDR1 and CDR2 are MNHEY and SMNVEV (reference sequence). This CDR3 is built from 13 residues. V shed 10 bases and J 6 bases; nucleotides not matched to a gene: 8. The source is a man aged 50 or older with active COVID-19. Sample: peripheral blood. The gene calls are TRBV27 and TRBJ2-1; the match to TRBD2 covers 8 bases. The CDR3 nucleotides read TGTGCCACCTCCCCGGGACTAGTCAATGAGCAGTTCTTC. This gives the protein CATSPGLVNEQFF.